The clone carrying this T cell receptor (beta chain) came up once. The germline V gene has CDR1 SGHVS and CDR2 FQNEAQ. V lost 3 bases and J lost 4, with 15 bases in between. The CDR3 loop spans 15 amino acids. The sample comes from a study of blood T cell repertoires in COVID-19. The wider study: Sample material is recorded as cDNA or gDNA derived from T cells, B-cell-depleted T cells, or PBMCs.

Assignments of participants to cohorts depended upon their own reported clinical history. The study counted Cohort 3 donors as recovered given two negative PCRs, clearance, or symptom resolution. In the study's own analysis: Counts of nucleated cells, estimated from reference gene primer amplification, were obtained. The protocol was immunoSEQ multiplex PCR, while the TCRdb copy is restricted to in-frame clones and leaves out a portion. V and J calls and clone size are those listed in that table; D and trimming were worked out from the DNA. This table holds 300,000 to 450,000 clones, around 91% found once.

The sequence came from a man between 18 and 29 years old who had recovered from COVID-19. The sequenced material came from PBMCs or T cells enriched from blood (not recorded which). The chain is built from TRBV7-8 and TRBJ1-1, with D possibly matching TRBD1 (6 bases). This chain's CDR3 is CASSFVWDKGTEAFF. The CDR3 DNA reads as TGTGCCAGCAGCTTCGTATGGGACAAGGGCACTGAAGCTTTCTTT.